One and the same sample provided the 21 T cell receptor beta chains below, sequenced in a study of early T cells in non-severe SARS-CoV-2 infection. TCRdb re-called the 5' RACE reads with MiXCR, one entry per CDR3 protein. The table has some 45,000 distinct CDR3 sequences, about 6% seen once; the top ten hold roughly 7.7%. The sequencing here drew on whole blood, taken at baseline. The receptors derive from an adult who was a healthcare worker with PCR-confirmed SARS-CoV-2 infection or an uninfected control (not recorded which).

The chain is built from TRBV20-1 and TRBJ2-4, with D possibly being TRBD2 (5 bases). The germline V gene encodes CDR1 DFQATT and CDR2 SNEGSKA (reference sequence). Trimming left V 4 bases short and J 4 bases short, with 11 bases between. The CDR3 length is 13 residues. The CDR3 nucleotides are TGCAGTGCTAACTCGGGGAAAAAAAACATTCAGTACTTC. It translates to CSANSGKKNIQYF.

This clonotype was observed many times. The J gene is TRBJ1-4, the V gene TRBV6-5; no clear D. Trimming took 0 bases from V and 7 from J, leaving 6 bases between them. This CDR3 is built from 13 residues. Germline lookup yields CDR1 MNHEY and CDR2 SVGAGI. CDR3 DNA: TGTGCCAGCAGTTACTCGTCCGTTGAAAAACTGTTTTTT. Its protein product is CASSYSSVEKLFF.

This clonotype was detected many times. The J gene is TRBJ1-3, the V gene TRBV5-4; D not resolved. Between the trimmed V and J ends, which lost 1 base and 4 bases, there was a span of 12 bases. The CDR3 consists of 15 residues. The germline gives CDR1 SGHNT, CDR2 YYREEE (reference sequence). CDR3 sequence reads: CASSLNKAHGNTIYF. CDR3 bases: TGTGCCAGCAGCTTGAATAAGGCACACGGAAACACCATATATTTT.

This clonotype was observed many times. The chain joins TRBV11-2 to TRBJ2-1; 16 bases fit TRBD2. V shed 5 bases, J shed 2 bases, and the junction held 3 bases outside the gene matches. In germline, CDR1 is SGHAT, CDR2 FQNNGV. This CDR3 spans 17 amino acids. In nucleotides, the CDR3 is TGTGCCAGCAGCCCCGGGACTAGCGGGGGGGCCTACAATGAGCAGTTCTTC. Translated: CASSPGTSGGAYNEQFF. The whole variable domain, filled in from reference TRBV11-2 and TRBJ2-1, reads EAGVAQSPRYKIIEKRQSVAFWCNPISGHATLYWYQQILGQGPKLLIQFQNNGVVDDSQLPKDRFSAERLKGVDSTLKIQPAKLEDSAVYLCASSPGTSGGAYNEQFFGPGTRLTVL.

This clonotype has a handful of counts. The V and J genes are TRBV19 and TRBJ2-7; 9 bases align to TRBD1. This CDR3 comprises 12 residues. The V segment lost 8 bases and the J segment 5 bases; nucleotides outside the gene matches: 4. Germline V lookup: CDR1 LNHDA, CDR2 SQIVND (reference sequence). CDR3 sequence (DNA): TGTGCCAGTGGACAGGGGCCCGACGAGCAGTACTTC. This sequence encodes CASGQGPDEQYF.

The V call is TRBV20-1, the J call TRBJ2-1; D remains unclear. V lost 0 bases, J lost 5 bases, and 5 bases lay in between. CDR1 and CDR2 from the germline V gene are DFQATT and SNEGSKA (reference sequence). CDR3 length equals 12 residues. CDR3 nucleotide sequence: TGCAGTGCTAGAGATCGTGACAATGAGCAGTTCTTC. It is translated as CSARDRDNEQFF.

The rearrangement links TRBV5-1 to TRBJ2-5; TRBD2 matches 7 bases. This CDR3 has 16 amino acids. The V and J ends lost 4 bases and 4 bases, in that order; junction bases with no gene match: 13. Germline-derived CDR1 and CDR2 are SGHRS and YFSETQ. In nucleotides, the CDR3 is TGCGCCAGCAGCCCCCGGGAACAGCGGGGTTCAGAGACCCAGTACTTC. It specifies CASSPREQRGSETQYF.

This clonotype was counted many times. The chain couples TRBV20-1 to TRBJ1-4; the D is unclear. Germline values: CDR1 DFQATT, CDR2 SNEGSKA (reference sequence). This CDR3 has 11 residues. V lost 2 bases, J lost 5 bases, and 3 bases lay in between. The CDR3: CSARKNEKLFF. For the CDR3, the DNA is TGCAGTGCTAGAAAGAATGAAAAACTGTTTTTT.

With regard to this clonotype: Since a much larger clone is just one base distant, this may be a read error. This chain joins TRBV30 and TRBJ1-3; D may be TRBD1 (5 bases). In germline, CDR1 is GTSNPN, CDR2 SVGIG (reference sequence). The CDR3 has 14 residues. The CDR3 DNA reads TGTACCGGACGGAGACGGGGCTCTGAAAACACCATATATTTT. Protein sequence: CTGRRRGSENTIYF.

The chain couples TRBV20-1 to TRBJ1-2; 9 bases match TRBD1. Germline CDR1 is DFQATT and CDR2 is SNEGSKA (reference sequence). The CDR3 is 12 residues long. Trimming cost V 5 bases and J 7 bases; bases outside gene matches: 5. The CDR3 is CSAPTGGLGYTF. DNA for the CDR3: TGCAGTGCTCCCACAGGGGGCCTTGGCTACACCTTC.

This clonotype came up a few times. The chain links TRBV28 to TRBJ1-6; TRBD1 is a possible D gene (5 bases). The CDR3 loop spans 16 amino acids. Trimming removed 5 bases from V and 4 bases from J, with 15 bases in between. CDR1 is MDHEN, CDR2 SYDVKM, per germline. CDR3 amino acids: CASSIIGTAYNSPLHF. In DNA form, the CDR3 reads TGTGCCAGCAGTATAATCGGGACGGCGTATAATTCACCCCTCCACTTT.

The sample holds many counts of this clonotype. J is TRBJ2-7 and V is TRBV19; D is unclear. Germline loops: CDR1 LNHDA, CDR2 SQIVND (reference sequence). The CDR3 is made up of 15 amino acids. V was cut by 1 base and J by 4 bases, with 14 bases left in between. CDR3 in amino acids: CASSIGVGSWYEQYF. The DNA of the CDR3 is TGTGCCAGTAGTATAGGAGTCGGATCTTGGTACGAGCAGTACTTC.

This clonotype was seen many times. This chain links TRBV6-2 or TRBV6-3 with TRBJ2-7; 7 nucleotides align to TRBD1. The germline V gene has CDR1 MNHEY and CDR2 SVGEGT. This CDR3 is built from 15 residues. V lost 8 bases to trimming and J lost 0 bases; unmatched junction nucleotides: 10. The CDR3 region is CASRPGDRSSYEQYF. The CDR3 DNA follows: TGTGCCAGCCGCCCCGGGGACAGAAGCTCCTACGAGCAGTACTTC.

This clonotype was counted between two and nine times. CDR3: CASSLAGVENQPQHF. CDR3 DNA sequence: TGCGCCAGCAGCTTGGCCGGGGTGGAAAACCAGCCCCAGCATTTT. The chain joins TRBV5-1 to TRBJ1-5; D remains ambiguous. Trimming removed 0 bases at V and 7 bases at J, with 14 bases between. Germline V gene sequence: CDR1 SGHRS, CDR2 YFSETQ. This CDR3 is built from 15 residues.

This clonotype was seen at least ten times. The rearrangement joins TRBV7-2 to TRBJ2-3; 9 bases map to TRBD1. Germline CDR1 reads SGHTA; CDR2 reads FQGNSA. The CDR3 covers 16 residues. After removal of 5 bases from V and 3 bases from J, the junction contained 9 bases not matched to a gene. This chain's CDR3 is CASSLGRDRVTDTQYF. The CDR3 coding sequence is TGTGCCAGCAGCCTCGGCCGGGACAGGGTGACAGATACGCAGTATTTT.

This clonotype has a handful of counts. This chain joins TRBV7-9 and TRBJ2-3, with D perhaps being TRBD1 or TRBD2 (5 bases each). The CDR3 consists of 16 residues. CDR1 and CDR2 (germline): SEHNR, FQNEAQ (reference sequence). The V gene lost 4 bases and the J gene lost 5 bases, with 19 bases spanning the gap. The CDR3, as DNA: TGTGCCAGCAGCTACGGGACGGCCTCACTGGTAGATACGCAGTATTTT. Protein product: CASSYGTASLVDTQYF.

This clonotype was recorded at least ten times. V and J are TRBV6-1 and TRBJ2-3; no clear D. V was cut by 2 bases and J by 0 bases, with 12 bases left in between. CDR3 length: 16 residues. CDR1 is MNHNS, CDR2 SASEGT, per germline. Written as DNA, the CDR3 is TGTGCCAGCAGTGAACGGCAGGCTACTAGCACAGATACGCAGTATTTT. Translated, it gives CASSERQATSTDTQYF.

This clonotype was observed many times. This chain joins TRBV19 and TRBJ2-1, with D perhaps being TRBD1 or TRBD2 (5 bases each). Germline V gives CDR1 LNHDA, CDR2 SQIVND (reference sequence). The CDR3 covers 18 residues. With 5 bases removed from V and 0 bases from J, the gap between germline ends came to 20 bases. CDR3 nucleotides: TGTGCCAGTAGTCCGGGACGGGTCACATTTAGCTCCTACAATGAGCAGTTCTTC. Translated, it gives CASSPGRVTFSSYNEQFF.

In its sample, this clonotype was seen many times. CDR3 sequence reads: CASSLFPAWGTDTQYF. The CDR3 DNA is TGCGCCAGCAGCTTGTTCCCAGCCTGGGGCACAGATACGCAGTATTTT. The V gene is TRBV5-1, the J gene TRBJ2-3; D not certain. The CDR3 sequence is 16 residues long. The V gene lost 1 base and the J gene lost 1 base, with 13 bases spanning the gap. From germline, CDR1 is SGHRS and CDR2 YFSETQ.

This clonotype was observed a few times. The chain employs TRBV9 and TRBJ2-2; D remains ambiguous. CDR3 size: 14 residues. V dropped 4 bases and J dropped 2 bases, with 9 bases sitting between them. Germline CDR1 and CDR2: SGDLS and YYNGEE. The CDR3 DNA is TGTGCCAGCAGCAACGGAATCAACACCGGGGAGCTGTTTTTT. Translated: CASSNGINTGELFF.

This clonotype was seen repeatedly, ten times or more. This chain uses TRBV2 with TRBJ2-3, with a possible D match to TRBD2 (5 bases). V was pared by 4 bases and J by 6 bases, with 11 bases between. This CDR3 spans 13 amino acids. Germline V gene lookup returns CDR1 SNHLY and CDR2 FYNNEI. The CDR3 nucleotides read TGTGCCAGCAGTGTGAGTCGAGGGGATACGCAGTATTTT. Translated: CASSVSRGDTQYF. The full variable domain, rest sourced from reference TRBV2 and TRBJ2-3, is EPEVTQTPSHQVTQMGQEVILRCVPISNHLYFYWYRQILGQKVEFLVSFYNNEISEKSEIFDDQFSVERPDGSNFTLKIRSTKLEDSAMYFCASSVSRGDTQYFGPGTRLTVL.